This TCR beta chain was captured by sequencing in a study of T cell responses to AZD1222 COVID-19 vaccine. Broader study findings: Clonal diversity was possibly underestimated, and the donors were mostly white British, with more females. Mapped onto spike, vaccine-associated CD4 TCRs spanned it and were dominant at 160-218 and 743-854. Baseline antibody screening turned up just 6 or 7 seropositive AZD1222 recipients.

Some clones are missing from TCRdb's copy, which holds only in-frame ones; the method was immunoSEQ multiplex PCR. This sample has 100,000 to 150,000 clones, with around 88% found just once. Concerning this clone: What it recognizes is unknown.

Germline lookup yields CDR1 KGHSH and CDR2 LQKENI. CDR3 length equals 13 residues. The V end lost 0 bases, the J end lost 6 bases, and 6 bases lay between the germline ends. This clonotype was sampled from an adult in good health. The V call is TRBV18, the J call TRBJ2-1; D is undetermined. Sequencing used peripheral blood, obtained on day 0 of MenACWY control vaccination. DNA for the CDR3: TGTGCCAGCTCACCACCTGGGCCCAATGAGCAGTTCTTC. It encodes CASSPPGPNEQFF.